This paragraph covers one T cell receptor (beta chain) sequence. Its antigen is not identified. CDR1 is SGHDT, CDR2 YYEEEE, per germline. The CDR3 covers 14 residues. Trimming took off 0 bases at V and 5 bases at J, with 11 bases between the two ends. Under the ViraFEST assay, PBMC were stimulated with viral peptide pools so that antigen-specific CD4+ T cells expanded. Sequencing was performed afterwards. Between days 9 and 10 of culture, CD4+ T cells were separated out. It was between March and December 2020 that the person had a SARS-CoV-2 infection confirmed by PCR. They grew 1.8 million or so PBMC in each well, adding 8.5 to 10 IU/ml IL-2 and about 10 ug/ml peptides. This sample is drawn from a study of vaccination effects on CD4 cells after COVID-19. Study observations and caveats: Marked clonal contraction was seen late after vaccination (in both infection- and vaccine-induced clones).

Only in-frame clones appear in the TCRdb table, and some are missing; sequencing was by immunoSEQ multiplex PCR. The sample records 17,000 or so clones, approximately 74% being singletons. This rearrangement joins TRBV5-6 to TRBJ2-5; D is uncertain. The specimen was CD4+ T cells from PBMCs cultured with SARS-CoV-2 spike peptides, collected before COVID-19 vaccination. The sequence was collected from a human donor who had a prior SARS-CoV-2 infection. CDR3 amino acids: CASSLGTRLETQYF. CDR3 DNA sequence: TGTGCCAGCAGCTTGGGTACGCGTCTCGAGACCCAGTACTTC.